Shown below are 27 T cell receptor beta chains from a single sample sequenced in a study of cytomegalovirus exposure and HLA in healthy donors. Primers for the PCR totalled 60 Vbeta and 13 Jbeta. The assay was immunoSEQ multiplex PCR, and TCRdb's table has in-frame clones only and misses some. In the table there are more than 100,000 clones, 15% of which are singletons. Sequencing input: PBMCs. The receptors here all came from a woman between 18 and 30 years old in good health and CMV-seronegative.

This clone was observed a few times. The CDR3 nucleotides are TGTGCCAGCAGTTTTGGACAGGCCGGGATCGAGCAGTACTTC. Its translation is CASSFGQAGIEQYF. This chain links TRBV28 with TRBJ2-7; TRBD1 agrees at 7 bases. Germline lookup yields CDR1 MDHEN and CDR2 SYDVKM. This CDR3 spans 14 amino acids. J gave up 6 bases and V 3 bases, and 8 bases lay outside the gene matches.

V gene TRBV6-1 combines with J gene TRBJ1-2, with 9 bases fitting TRBD1. The CDR3 is 15 residues long. CDR1 and CDR2 from the germline V gene are MNHNS and SASEGT. Germline trimming cut 3 bases from V and 4 bases from J; bases unmatched to any gene: 6. CDR3 residues: CASSDGTGWFYGYTF. DNA of the CDR3: TGTGCCAGCAGTGATGGGACAGGGTGGTTCTATGGCTACACCTTC.

This clone was picked up a small number of times. This chain links TRBV20-1 with TRBJ2-1; D not certain. With 5 bases removed from V and 3 bases from J, the gap between germline ends came to 5 bases. CDR3 length: 11 residues. Germline CDR1 and CDR2: DFQATT and SNEGSKA (reference sequence). For the CDR3, the DNA is TGCAGTGCTGGCAACTACAATGAGCAGTTCTTC. This sequence encodes CSAGNYNEQFF.

This clone occurred a few times. This rearrangement joins TRBV10-3 to TRBJ2-5, with 9 bases identical to TRBD2. J lost 9 bases, V lost 4 bases, and 3 bases had no gene match. Looked up from germline, CDR1 is ENHRY and CDR2 is SYGVKD. The CDR3 consists of 12 residues. The chain's CDR3 is CAISASGDAQYF. The DNA of the CDR3 is TGTGCCATCAGTGCTAGCGGGGACGCCCAGTACTTC.

This clone appeared a few times. This rearrangement joins TRBV28 to TRBJ1-3; D uncertain. Trimming pared 3 bases from V and 2 bases from J, leaving 8 bases between. CDR3 size: 14 residues. Germline assignment: CDR1 MDHEN and CDR2 SYDVKM. The DNA of the CDR3 is TGTGCCAGCAGTTTTAGAGGTACTGGAAACACCATATATTTT. Translation gives CASSFRGTGNTIYF. The full variable domain, completed using reference TRBV28 and TRBJ1-3, is DVKVTQSSRYLVKRTGEKVFLECVQDMDHENMFWYRQDPGLGLRLIYFSYDVKMKEKGDIPEGYSVSREKKERFSLILESASTNQTSMYLCASSFRGTGNTIYFGEGSWLTVV.

V is TRBV7-2 and J is TRBJ2-2, with TRBD2 identical over 11 bases. The CDR3 is 19 amino acids. CDR1 SGHTA and CDR2 FQGNSA come from the germline V gene. V lost 5 bases, J lost 0 bases, and 11 bases stayed unmatched. CDR3 bases: TGTGCCAGCAGCCACTCCCGACTAGCGGGGATAACGAACACCGGGGAGCTGTTTTTT. This sequence encodes CASSHSRLAGITNTGELFF.

The chain joins TRBV28 to TRBJ1-5; weak D call: TRBD1 (6 bases). Between the trimmed V and J ends, which lost 5 bases and 3 bases, there was a span of 11 bases. CDR3 length: 14 amino acids. The germline CDR1 and CDR2 sequences are MDHEN and SYDVKM. As DNA, the CDR3 is TGTGCCAGCAGTATACAGGGCAACAATCAGCCCCAGCATTTT. This encodes CASSIQGNNQPQHF.

The rearrangement joins TRBV30 to TRBJ1-5, with a tentative D call TRBD1 (5 bases). V lost 4 bases, J lost 6 bases, and 22 bases lay in between. CDR1 is GTSNPN, CDR2 SVGIG, per germline (reference sequence). This CDR3 is 16 amino acids long. For the CDR3, the DNA is TGTGCCTGGAACCCCGGCCCTAAAGGGGTCGGTCAGCCCCAGCATTTT. This codes for CAWNPGPKGVGQPQHF. Combining the CDR3 with reference TRBV30 and TRBJ1-5 gives the whole variable domain SQTIHQWPATLVQPVGSPLSLECTVEGTSNPNLYWYRQAAGRGLQLLFYSVGIGQISSEVPQNLSASRPQDRQFILSSKKLLLSDSGFYLCAWNPGPKGVGQPQHFGDGTRLSIL.

This chain connects TRBV6-5 to TRBJ1-3; maybe TRBD1 (5 bases). Trimming removed 0 bases at V and 4 bases at J, with 7 bases between. CDR1 is MNHEY, CDR2 SVGAGI, per germline. This CDR3 contains 14 residues. Written as DNA, the CDR3 is TGTGCCAGCAGTTACTCGTCAGGGGGAAACACCATATATTTT. It codes for CASSYSSGGNTIYF.

This clone was observed a few times. CDR3 bases: TGTGCCTGGCGGGACAGGCACTATGGCTACACCTTC. Translated: CAWRDRHYGYTF. The chain employs TRBV30 and TRBJ1-2; 8 nucleotides agree with TRBD1. J lost 3 bases, V lost 5 bases, and 2 bases had no gene match. Germline CDR1 GTSNPN, CDR2 SVGIG (reference sequence). The CDR3 length is 12 residues.

This clone was counted only a few times. The chain has TRBV9 and TRBJ2-3, with no clear D. Trimming stripped 0 bases from V and 2 bases from J, with 10 bases between. The germline V gene encodes CDR1 SGDLS and CDR2 YYNGEE. The CDR3 is 15 residues long. CDR3 DNA: TGTGCCAGCAGCGTAGGTGCAGCGCTCACAGATACGCAGTATTTT. It is translated as CASSVGAALTDTQYF.

The sample holds a few counts of this clone. The chain has TRBV5-6 and TRBJ1-2; tentative D call: TRBD1 (6 bases). This CDR3 has 14 amino acids. With 4 bases removed from V and 3 bases from J, the gap between germline ends came to 13 bases. Germline CDR1 reads SGHDT; CDR2 reads YYEEEE. The CDR3 loop reads CASSGGDTYYGYTF. The CDR3 DNA is TGTGCCAGCAGCGGGGGGGACACTTACTATGGCTACACCTTC.

The chain carries TRBV7-8 and TRBJ2-3, with TRBD2 matching over 15 bases. The CDR3 has 17 residues. The germline CDR1 and CDR2 sequences are SGHVS and FQNEAQ. The trim removed 5 bases at V and 2 bases at J, leaving 5 bases unmatched. The CDR3 spells CASSHGTSGGPTDTQYF. Here the CDR3 DNA reads TGTGCCAGCAGCCATGGGACTAGCGGGGGGCCCACAGATACGCAGTATTTT. Together with reference TRBV7-8 and TRBJ2-3, the CDR3 gives the full variable domain: GAGVSQSPRYKVAKRGQDVALRCDPISGHVSLFWYQQALGQGPEFLTYFQNEAQLDKSGLPSDRFFAERPEGSVSTLKIQRTQQEDSAVYLCASSHGTSGGPTDTQYFGPGTRLTVL.

There are a few counts of this clone. The chain recombines TRBV5-1 with TRBJ1-1, with D possibly matching TRBD1 (6 bases). The CDR3 has 14 residues. V lost 7 bases and J 1 base, leaving 14 bases between the germline ends. The germline V gene has CDR1 SGHRS and CDR2 YFSETQ. As DNA, the CDR3 is TGCGCCAGCTCGACAGCAGGGGCGAACACTGAAGCTTTCTTT. Translated: CASSTAGANTEAFF.

CDR3 sequence: CAWSAGTGNTIYF. CDR3 nucleotides: TGTGCCTGGAGTGCGGGGACAGGAAACACCATATATTTT. The chain has TRBV30 and TRBJ1-3; TRBD1 is a possible D gene (6 bases). V gave up 1 base and J gave up 4 bases, with 8 bases separating them. Germline-derived CDR1 and CDR2 are GTSNPN and SVGIG (reference sequence). CDR3 size: 13 residues. The full variable domain, completed using reference TRBV30 and TRBJ1-3, is SQTIHQWPATLVQPVGSPLSLECTVEGTSNPNLYWYRQAAGRGLQLLFYSVGIGQISSEVPQNLSASRPQDRQFILSSKKLLLSDSGFYLCAWSAGTGNTIYFGEGSWLTVV.

This clone was seen only a few times. The chain carries TRBV30 and TRBJ1-4; unclear D gene. The V and J ends lost 5 bases and 0 bases respectively, with 13 bases between them. The CDR3 extends over 15 amino acids. CDR1 and CDR2 (germline): GTSNPN, SVGIG (reference sequence). The DNA of the CDR3 is TGTGCCTGGGGCCAACAGATTGCAACTAATGAAAAACTGTTTTTT. Protein product: CAWGQQIATNEKLFF.

The V and J genes are TRBV7-3 and TRBJ2-4; 10 bases fit TRBD2. The length of the CDR3 is 14 residues. Per the germline V gene, CDR1 is SGHTA and CDR2 is FQGTGA. V was pared by 5 bases and J by 8 bases, with 6 bases of the junction left unmatched. The CDR3 bases are TGTGCCAGCAGCCTTAGCGGGAGGACGGACATTCAGTACTTC. This gives the protein CASSLSGRTDIQYF.

V is TRBV7-7 and J is TRBJ2-5; D may be TRBD2 (5 bases). Trimming pared 2 bases from V and 2 bases from J, leaving 12 bases between. Germline-derived CDR1 and CDR2 are SSHAT and FNYEAQ (reference sequence). The CDR3 length is 15 residues. The chain's CDR3 is CASSLLFGVQETQYF. As DNA, the CDR3 is TGTGCCAGCAGCTTACTATTCGGGGTTCAAGAGACCCAGTACTTC.

The genes are TRBV28 and TRBJ2-1; 12 nucleotides align to TRBD2. With V trimmed by 7 bases and J by 5 bases, 3 bases remained unmatched. CDR1 and CDR2 from the germline V gene are MDHEN and SYDVKM. The CDR3 covers 14 residues. The CDR3 DNA reads TGTGCCAGCATACGACTAGCGGGGGACAATGAGCAGTTCTTC. This encodes CASIRLAGDNEQFF. Full variable domain (rest looked up from reference TRBV28 and TRBJ2-1): DVKVTQSSRYLVKRTGEKVFLECVQDMDHENMFWYRQDPGLGLRLIYFSYDVKMKEKGDIPEGYSVSREKKERFSLILESASTNQTSMYLCASIRLAGDNEQFFGPGTRLTVL.

This clone was observed a few times. The V call is TRBV5-1, the J call TRBJ1-1; D perhaps matches TRBD1 (5 bases). Trimming left V 0 bases short and J 0 bases short, with 6 bases between. Germline CDR1 and CDR2: SGHRS and YFSETQ. This CDR3 is 14 amino acids long. CDR3 bases: TGCGCCAGCAGCTTGGGGGGCTTGAACACTGAAGCTTTCTTT. Its translation is CASSLGGLNTEAFF.

This clone was seen only a few times. The V and J genes are TRBV9 and TRBJ2-5; D is unclear. Per germline, CDR1 SGDLS and CDR2 YYNGEE. Between the trimmed V and J ends, which lost 0 bases and 5 bases, there was a span of 8 bases. CDR3 length equals 13 residues. CDR3 sequence (DNA): TGTGCCAGCAGCGTAGAAGTGAGGGAGACCCAGTACTTC. Amino acid sequence: CASSVEVRETQYF.

This rearrangement joins TRBV15 to TRBJ1-1, with no clear D. The CDR3 loop spans 15 amino acids. Germline values: CDR1 LNHNV, CDR2 YYDKDF (reference sequence). With 0 bases removed from V and 7 bases from J, the gap between germline ends came to 15 bases. As DNA, the CDR3 is TGTGCCACCAGCAGAGATCAAGCGAACAACGGTGAAGCTTTCTTT. As protein: CATSRDQANNGEAFF.

This clone has just a few counts. The gene calls are TRBV7-1 and TRBJ2-6; 11 bases are shared with TRBD1. TRBV7-1 counts as an open reading frame of uncertain function. The CDR3 length is 24 residues. The V gene end was trimmed by 3 bases and the J gene end by 0 bases; junction bases not matched to a gene: 22. Written as DNA, the CDR3 is TGTGCCAGCAGCTCCCTAAGGGTGAAGGGGACAGGGGGACGCCCCCACTCTGGGGCCAACGTCCTGACTTTC. The encoded protein is CASSSLRVKGTGGRPHSGANVLTF.

The chain couples TRBV4-3 to TRBJ1-1; D possibly corresponds to TRBD1 (6 bases). Germline CDR1 is LGHNA and CDR2 is YSLEER. V lost 1 base and J lost 5, with 20 bases in between. The CDR3 is 17 amino acids. The CDR3 DNA reads as TGCGCCAGCAGCCAAGCTAGTCTCGGGGGGCATGAGACTGAAGCTTTCTTT. Its protein is CASSQASLGGHETEAFF.

In its sample, this clone was seen a few times. This chain uses TRBV19 with TRBJ2-7; 8 bases match TRBD1. Trimming removed 7 bases from V and 2 bases from J; junction bases left unmatched: 7. The germline gives CDR1 LNHDA, CDR2 SQIVND (reference sequence). The CDR3 runs to 14 residues. In DNA, the CDR3 is TGTGCCAGTAAGGGACAGGCGTTTCCCTACGAGCAGTACTTC. As protein: CASKGQAFPYEQYF.

The chain carries TRBV6-9 and TRBJ2-7, with D possibly matching TRBD2 (7 bases). The V end was cut by 4 bases, the J end by 0 bases, with 13 bases between. CDR1 and CDR2 (germline): MNHGY, SVAAGI. The CDR3 is 15 amino acids. The CDR3 spells CASSSRGGNSYEQYF. Written as DNA, the CDR3 is TGTGCCAGCAGTTCGAGGGGGGGCAACTCCTACGAGCAGTACTTC.

This clone was counted only a few times. The rearrangement links TRBV6-5 to TRBJ1-1, with D perhaps TRBD1 (6 bases). V lost 4 bases and J 2 bases, leaving 11 bases between the germline ends. CDR1 and CDR2 (germline): MNHEY, SVGAGI. The CDR3 runs 14 residues. CDR3 sequence reads: CASSWGQFNTEAFF. The CDR3 bases are TGTGCCAGCAGTTGGGGACAATTCAACACTGAAGCTTTCTTT.